This T cell receptor (beta chain) was documented in a study of T cells after yellow fever vaccination. Study context: SMART-Seq v4 Ultra Low Input prepared libraries from low-cell fractions.

Making TCR cDNA involved 5'RACE template switching, which added UMIs and a universal primer site. TCRdb fed the 5' RACE reads into MiXCR, producing one record per CDR3 protein. The profile shows almost 600,000 distinct CDR3 sequences, 13% of them singletons. Study-wide findings and caveats: A large majority of primary-vaccination clones showed up again after the booster (approximately 96% CD4, around 90% CD8). Sorted repertoires could include abundant contaminating clonotypes from bulk cells.

This clonotype was counted many times. The antigen is undetermined. The ends were cut back, 3 bases at V and 5 bases at J, with 21 bases in the middle. Germline V gene lookup returns CDR1 SGHRS and CDR2 YFSETQ. The CDR3 is 17 amino acids. The material was PBMCs, obtained on the day of the yellow fever booster vaccination. V usage is TRBV5-1 and J usage is TRBJ2-1; D is perhaps TRBD1 or TRBD2 (5 bases each). This sequence was found in a man aged 25 to 45 who received the YFV17D yellow fever vaccine. The CDR3: CASSYGTYFDYDNEQFF. The CDR3 nucleotides read TGCGCCAGCAGCTATGGGACGTACTTTGATTACGACAATGAGCAGTTCTTC. The full variable domain, rest sourced from reference TRBV5-1 and TRBJ2-1, is KAGVTQTPRYLIKTRGQQVTLSCSPISGHRSVSWYQQTPGQGLQFLFEYFSETQRNKGNFPGRFSGRQFSNSRSEMNVSTLELGDSALYLCASSYGTYFDYDNEQFFGPGTRLTVL.